This T cell receptor beta chain was sequenced during a study of T cells in Graves' hyperthyroidism and ophthalmopathy (dated by TCRdb to the late 2010s). For the wider study: Peripheral blood was sampled at the time of initial diagnosis, prior to any treatment. The 100 discovery patients were randomly split 7:3 into training and test sets. Once sampling was done, hyperthyroidism patients were given methimazole at a starting dose of 30 mg daily, whereas ophthalmopathy patients were given high-dose intravenous methylprednisolone. According to the paper, TCR Vbeta CDR3 sequencing was carried out on approximately 140 peripheral blood samples, which came from fewer than 50 ophthalmopathy, approximately 72 hyperthyroidism and roughly 17 progressor patients. TCR V-J signatures able to tell the groups apart were searched for in a discovery cohort of 90 to 100 patients, of whom 43 had Graves' ophthalmopathy and about 60 had stable Graves' hyperthyroidism. An independent validation cohort of under 20 hyperthyroidism patients and 15 or so patients who later progressed to ophthalmopathy tested prospective prediction of ophthalmopathy. In roughly six Graves' hyperthyroidism patients, the study also compared T-cell repertoires from thyroid tissue with T-cell repertoires from blood.

The CDR3 starts with the cysteine, ends with the phenylalanine, and has 14 residues. Only the CDR3 DNA stays, 42 bases, in frame from base 1. V loses 4 bases of germline sequence and J loses 0 bases, and the interval between the two ends is 9 bases. Hyperthyroidism patients were aged 18 to 65 years and newly diagnosed, with disease duration of less than 2 months. The study excluded patients with uncontrolled infections, other autoimmune diseases, pregnancy or lactation. Diagnoses relied on clinical symptoms, serum thyroxine and TRAb, thyroid ultrasound and orbital computed tomography. Blood from progressor patients was collected at the time of first diagnosis with hyperthyroidism, before any ophthalmopathy symptoms had appeared. PBMCs were separated from about 10 ml of fresh peripheral blood using Ficoll-Paque density gradient centrifugation. Patients classed as progressors first received a Graves' hyperthyroidism diagnosis and then went on to develop ophthalmopathy during follow-up. Total RNA was extracted using Trizol reagent, and RNA quality was assessed on an Agilent 2100 Bioanalyzer.

The full study reports these points: In cross-validation, a model built on a 13 V-J signature told ophthalmopathy apart from stable hyperthyroidism with approximately 90% sensitivity and about 81% specificity, and in testing the same model reached 80%/75%. Sample size was not statistically predetermined, and blinding of investigators to group allocation was not performed. In validation, progression to ophthalmopathy was predicted by the model with about 70% sensitivity and roughly 72% specificity, a median of approximately 7.1 months before onset. Most expanded thyroid clonotypes (frequency above 0.001) were also found in blood, which suggests that blood repertoires may mirror thyroid immune responses.

Amplification of TCR beta CDR3 regions was carried out from RNA transcripts. The TCR CDR3 was subjected to a first round of RT-PCR using the HTBI primer set and the Qiagen OneStep RT-PCR kit. Libraries were constructed in a second round of multiplex PCR, after which size selection and purification were performed. Paired-end sequencing of the libraries was performed with 100 bp reads on an Illumina HiSeq2000. The paper's data handling went like this. SOAPnuke was used to process the raw data, with reads discarded if the reads contained adapters or uncalled bases, had a mean Phred below 15, or lacked an exact constant-primer or identifier match. COPE v1.2.5 was used to merge high-quality paired reads, and clonotypes were defined as unique nucleotide sequences. Clonotypes were aligned to IMGT TRBV, TRBD and TRBJ reference segments using MiTCR v1.1. The analysis was restricted to V-J combinations with a frequency above 0.0001, which together covered 99% to 99.2% of the repertoires. The TCS score was defined as F50 (clonal expansion) divided by E x V (chaos), with BLOSUM62-based TCRdist calculated between CDR3 peptides within each V-J. Welch's t-statistics and random forest reduced just over 500 V-J features to roughly 13, which were used in a naive Bayes classifier (R e1071). The raw public data were reprocessed by TCRdb itself: fastp quality trimming at Q25, MiXCR clonotype calling, in-frame beta chains only. All rows with the same CDR3 protein become a single entry with the most common DNA and genes. For this entry, the V and J calls and clone size follow TCRdb and not the study's own pipeline. In all, the sample holds hundreds of thousands of distinct CDR3 sequences, and approximately 15% of those were seen once. The ten most abundant clones make up roughly 5.7% of the sample.

At least ten counts were recorded for this clonotype. The target of this receptor is not known. The sample holds no much larger clone one base away, and base qualities are not on file. This clonotype was sampled from a woman aged 30 to 39 with Graves' hyperthyroidism that later progressed to Graves' ophthalmopathy. The specimen sequenced was blood. The V and J segments used are TRBV12-3 or TRBV12-4 and TRBJ1-1; a tentative D call is TRBD1 (5 bases match). The CDR3 corresponds to CASSSGRVNTEAFF. The sequence in DNA is TGTGCCAGCAGTTCGGGACGGGTGAACACTGAAGCTTTCTTT.